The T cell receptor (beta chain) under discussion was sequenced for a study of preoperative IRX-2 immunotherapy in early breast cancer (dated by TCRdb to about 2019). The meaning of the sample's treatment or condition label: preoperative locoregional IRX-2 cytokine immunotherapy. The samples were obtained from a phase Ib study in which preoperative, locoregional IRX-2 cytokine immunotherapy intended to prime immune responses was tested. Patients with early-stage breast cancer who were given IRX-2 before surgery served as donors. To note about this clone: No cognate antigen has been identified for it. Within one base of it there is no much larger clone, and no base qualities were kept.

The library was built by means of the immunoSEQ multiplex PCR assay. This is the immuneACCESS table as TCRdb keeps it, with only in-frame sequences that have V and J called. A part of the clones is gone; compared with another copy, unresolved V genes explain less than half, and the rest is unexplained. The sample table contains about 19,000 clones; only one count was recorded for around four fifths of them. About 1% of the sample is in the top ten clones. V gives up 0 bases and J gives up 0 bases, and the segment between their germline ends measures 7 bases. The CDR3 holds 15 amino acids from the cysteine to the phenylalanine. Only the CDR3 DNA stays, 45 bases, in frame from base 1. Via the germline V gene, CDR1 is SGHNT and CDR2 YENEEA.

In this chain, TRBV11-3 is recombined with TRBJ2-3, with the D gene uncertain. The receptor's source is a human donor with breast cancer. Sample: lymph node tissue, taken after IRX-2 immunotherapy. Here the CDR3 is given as CASSLDRRSTDTQYF. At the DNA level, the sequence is TGTGCCAGCAGCTTAGACAGAAGAAGCACAGATACGCAGTATTTT.